This T cell receptor beta chain was found in a study of control samples from healthy donors and cancer patients. This clone was picked up a small number of times. This table comes from immunoSEQ multiplex PCR, and its TCRdb copy is limited to in-frame clones, with some not included. In the table there are approximately 37,000 clones, approximately 82% of which are singletons. Sample: PBMCs. The sequence derives from a woman aged 55-70 years with lung cancer.

CDR3 region: CASSGGYNGETQYF. The CDR3 nucleotides read TGCGCCAGCAGCGGGGGTTATAATGGGGAGACCCAGTACTTC. This chain links TRBV5-1 with TRBJ2-5; D possibly uses TRBD1 or TRBD2 (5 bases each). The CDR3 spans 14 residues. V was pared by 4 bases and J by 5 bases, with 15 bases between. CDR1 and CDR2 from the germline V gene are SGHRS and YFSETQ.